A selection of T cell receptor beta chains follows, all from one sample in a study of graft-versus-host responses after intestinal transplantation. Sequenced by immunoSEQ multiplex PCR; TCRdb stores in-frame clones only, minus some. The sample has 95,000 or so clones, roughly 90% seen once. The input for sequencing was PBMCs, taken around 450 days after intestinal transplant. The receptors here all came from a human patient who received an intestinal transplant, so some T cells may come from the graft donor. CDR3s leave out the opening cysteine and the closing phenylalanine or tryptophan.

v_call	cdr3_aa
TRBV19	ATKGDGLITDTQY
TRBV7-9	ASSLPHGQVEETQY
TRBV9	ASSVGSTGELF
TRBV6-6	ASRAFLKDGEKLF
TRBV11-1	ASSSDRKGVEQY
TRBV5-4	ASSLDPQNSPLH
TRBV6-5	ASSWTGGITDTQY
TRBV5-1	ASSRSGGPYEQY
TRBV2	ASTMVLSSEAF
TRBV29-1	SVPRHPNTDTQY
TRBV5-1	ASSLAFGRGQGVGEAF
TRBV4-2	ASSQDPSGGPDTQY
TRBV11-2	ASSFTDLTGELF
TRBV5-6	ASSWVEGNYGYT
TRBV6-5	ASSYGGTPAF
TRBV5-6	ASSRRTYRF
TRBV4-1	ASSHGGTSETQY
TRBV7-8	ASSLDDRWSTEAF
TRBV5-1	ASTTLGPAGTEAF
TRBV11-2	ASSKTGTANTGELF
TRBV5-1	ASSLAGAVLETQY
TRBV5-1	ASSLGFSTDTQY
TRBV19	ASSYGEMFYGYT